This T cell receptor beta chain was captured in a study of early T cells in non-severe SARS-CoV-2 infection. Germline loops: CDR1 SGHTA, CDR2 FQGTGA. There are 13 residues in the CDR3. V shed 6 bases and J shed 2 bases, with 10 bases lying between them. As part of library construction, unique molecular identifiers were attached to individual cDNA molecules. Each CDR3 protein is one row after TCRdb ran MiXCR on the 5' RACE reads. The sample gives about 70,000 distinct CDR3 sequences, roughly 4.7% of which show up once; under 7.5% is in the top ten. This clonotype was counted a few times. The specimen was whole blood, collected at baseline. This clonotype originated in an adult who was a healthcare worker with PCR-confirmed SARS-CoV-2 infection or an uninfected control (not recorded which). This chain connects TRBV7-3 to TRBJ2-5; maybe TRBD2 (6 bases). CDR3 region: CASSTTRQETQYF. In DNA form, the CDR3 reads TGTGCCAGCAGTACGACTAGACAAGAGACCCAGTACTTC.